These 32 T cell receptor beta chains originate from one sample sequenced in a study of identical twins. TCRdb passed the 5' RACE reads through MiXCR, listing each CDR3 protein once. This table has 650,000 to 800,000 distinct CDR3 sequences, approximately 9% appearing once. This sample was shared with a second study, whose subject was yellow fever vaccine responses in identical twins.

Specimen: PBMCs. The source of these receptors is a woman aged 18-29 years in good health.

This clonotype was seen many times. The V and J genes are TRBV7-2 and TRBJ1-1, with D possibly matching TRBD1 (6 bases). This CDR3 comprises 15 residues. The germline V gene encodes CDR1 SGHTA and CDR2 FQGNSA. V lost 1 base and J lost 1, with 10 bases in between. The CDR3 DNA sequence: TGTGCCAGCAGCTTAGAGTCAGGGGAGAACACTGAAGCTTTCTTT. It is translated as CASSLESGENTEAFF.

V usage is TRBV2 and J usage is TRBJ2-5; 12 nucleotides agree with TRBD2. CDR1 and CDR2 from the germline V gene are SNHLY and FYNNEI. The J segment lost 0 bases and the V segment lost 4 bases, leaving 3 bases of the junction unmatched. The CDR3 covers 16 residues. In DNA form, the CDR3 reads TGTGCCAGCAGTGTGACTAGCGGGGGATACCAAGAGACCCAGTACTTC. Translation: CASSVTSGGYQETQYF.

This clonotype has just a few counts. V usage is TRBV4-2 and J usage is TRBJ2-7; the D is unclear. The CDR3 totals 14 residues. Per the germline V gene, CDR1 is LGHNA and CDR2 is YNFKEQ. The germline V and J ends were trimmed by 1 base and 5 bases, with 12 bases remaining between them. The CDR3 loop is CASSQVLARNEQYF. CDR3 sequence (DNA): TGTGCCAGCAGCCAAGTTTTGGCGAGGAACGAGCAGTACTTC.

The V call is TRBV7-9, the J call TRBJ2-6, with D perhaps being TRBD1 or TRBD2 (5 bases each). The V end was cut by 5 bases, the J end by 0 bases, with 14 bases between. This CDR3 comprises 17 residues. Germline CDR1 is SEHNR and CDR2 is FQNEAQ (reference sequence). The CDR3 DNA follows: TGTGCCAGCAGCCCTCAGGGTCGGGACTCTGGGGCCAACGTCCTGACTTTC. Amino acid sequence: CASSPQGRDSGANVLTF. Variable domain in full (rest from reference TRBV7-9 and TRBJ2-6): DTGVSQNPRHKITKRGQNVTFRCDPISEHNRLYWYRQTLGQGPEFLTYFQNEAQLEKSRLLSDRFSAERPKGSFSTLEIQRTEQGDSAMYLCASSPQGRDSGANVLTFGAGSRLTVL.

The chain carries TRBV6-4 and TRBJ1-1, with 9 nucleotides matching TRBD1. With V trimmed by 3 bases and J by 4 bases, 9 bases remained unmatched. The CDR3 length is 16 residues. The germline V gene has CDR1 MRHNA and CDR2 SNTAGT. The CDR3 protein is CASSEGTGTKGTEAFF. CDR3 bases: TGTGCCAGCAGTGAAGGGACAGGGACAAAGGGCACTGAAGCTTTCTTT.

This clonotype was recorded many times. The chain links TRBV7-2 to TRBJ2-5, with 9 positions matching TRBD1. The ends lost 4 bases at V and 5 bases at J; junction bases unmatched: 5. Germline values: CDR1 SGHTA, CDR2 FQGNSA. There are 14 residues in the CDR3. The CDR3 loop is CASSWDRVQETQYF. The CDR3 nucleotides are TGTGCCAGCAGCTGGGACAGGGTACAGGAGACCCAGTACTTC.

This clonotype was counted a few times. The chain's CDR3 is CASSQEGTRQYF. As DNA, the CDR3 is TGTGCCAGCAGCCAGGAGGGGACCCGGCAGTATTTT. The chain carries TRBV3-1 and TRBJ2-3; TRBD2 might be the D (6 bases). The CDR3 covers 12 residues. The germline V gene has CDR1 LGHDT and CDR2 YNNKEL (reference sequence). V was trimmed by 3 bases and J by 11 bases, leaving 12 bases between them.

This clonotype was detected a few times. The chain combines TRBV27 with TRBJ2-7, with D possibly called TRBD1 or TRBD2 (6 bases each). V lost 3 bases to trimming and J lost 4 bases, with 25 bases between them. There are 18 residues in the CDR3. The germline gives CDR1 MNHEY, CDR2 SMNVEV (reference sequence). CDR3 sequence (DNA): TGTGCCAGCAGTTTTGAGATTTCACGGGGGCCCAAAGTTTACGAGCAGTACTTC. Its translation: CASSFEISRGPKVYEQYF.

The chain combines TRBV7-2 with TRBJ2-7; 9 bases map to TRBD2. Germline V CDR1 and CDR2: SGHTA, FQGNSA. V trimming: 4 bases; J trimming: 5 bases; junction bases outside the gene matches: 12. This CDR3 comprises 16 residues. Here the CDR3 DNA reads TGTGCCAGCAGCTCCACGCCCGGACTAGCGACGAACGAGCAGTACTTC. This sequence encodes CASSSTPGLATNEQYF.

This chain links TRBV7-8 with TRBJ2-1; 9 bases map to TRBD1. The CDR3 runs 15 residues. V was pared by 5 bases and J by 8 bases, with 10 bases of the junction left unmatched. The V gene's germline CDR1 is SGHVS and CDR2 FQNEAQ. Written as DNA, the CDR3 is TGTGCCAGCAGCCGCCGGGACAGGGCCGGGGATGAGCAGTTCTTC. Amino acids: CASSRRDRAGDEQFF.

The rearrangement uses TRBV3-1 and TRBJ2-1, with TRBD1 matching 10 bases. V was clipped by 5 bases and J by 3 bases; unmatched bases: 4. Germline V CDR1 and CDR2: LGHDT, YNNKEL (reference sequence). CDR3 length: 15 amino acids. CDR3 sequence (DNA): TGTGCCAGCAGCAAGGGACAGGGGAACTACAATGAGCAGTTCTTC. It translates to CASSKGQGNYNEQFF.

This clonotype was found a few times. This chain links TRBV14 with TRBJ1-2; perhaps TRBD1 as D (5 bases). Trimming took off 1 base at V and 2 bases at J, with 14 bases between the two ends. There are 16 residues in the CDR3. The germline V gene has CDR1 SGHDN and CDR2 FVKESK. The CDR3 is CASSQGPGGGNYGYTF. For the CDR3, the DNA is TGTGCCAGCAGCCAAGGCCCAGGCGGGGGGAACTATGGCTACACCTTC. Complete variable domain (other parts from reference TRBV14 and TRBJ1-2): EAGVTQFPSHSVIEKGQTVTLRCDPISGHDNLYWYRRVMGKEIKFLLHFVKESKQDESGMPNNRFLAERTGGTYSTLKVQPAELEDSGVYFCASSQGPGGGNYGYTFGSGTRLTVV.

This clonotype has a count of ten or more. The genes are TRBV4-2 and TRBJ2-7, with D perhaps TRBD1 or TRBD2 (6 bases each). Germline V gives CDR1 LGHNA, CDR2 YNFKEQ. Trimming stripped 1 base from V and 4 bases from J, with 14 bases between. CDR3 length: 15 amino acids. The CDR3 sequence: CASSQGGGLGYEQYF. The CDR3 region has the DNA TGTGCCAGCAGCCAAGGAGGGGGGCTAGGATACGAGCAGTACTTC.

This rearrangement joins TRBV20-1 to TRBJ2-5; D uncertain. The V end lost 2 bases, the J end lost 1 base, and 5 bases lay between the germline ends. The CDR3 totals 12 residues. Germline CDR1 reads DFQATT; CDR2 reads SNEGSKA (reference sequence). CDR3 sequence: CSARISQETQYF. The CDR3 DNA reads TGCAGTGCTAGAATTAGCCAAGAGACCCAGTACTTC.

A few counts support this clonotype. The chain combines TRBV25-1 with TRBJ2-7, with 9 bases that match TRBD2. Germline trimming cut 4 bases from V and 3 bases from J; bases unmatched to any gene: 10. This CDR3 comprises 16 residues. The germline CDR1 and CDR2 sequences are MGHDK and SYGVNS. The CDR3 protein is CASSGGEASGNYEQYF. The CDR3, as DNA: TGTGCCAGCAGTGGGGGGGAAGCTAGCGGGAACTACGAGCAGTACTTC.

This clonotype was counted many times. This chain joins TRBV12-3 or TRBV12-4 and TRBJ2-3; TRBD2 matches 7 bases. The CDR3 is 13 amino acids. V shed 8 bases and J 7 bases; nucleotides not matched to a gene: 9. The CDR3 reads CASGGASGNTQYF. In nucleotides, the CDR3 is TGTGCCAGCGGAGGGGCTAGCGGCAATACGCAGTATTTT.

The rearrangement uses TRBV6-1 and TRBJ2-3, with 8 bases identical to TRBD2. V trimming: 5 bases; J trimming: 4 bases; junction bases outside the gene matches: 5. Germline CDR1 reads MNHNS; CDR2 reads SASEGT. The CDR3 sequence is 14 residues long. This CDR3 reads CASSPLGGADTQYF. CDR3 coding DNA: TGTGCCAGCAGTCCCCTCGGGGGGGCAGATACGCAGTATTTT.

V gene TRBV15 combines with J gene TRBJ1-6; TRBD1 matches 8 bases. This CDR3 is built from 17 residues. CDR1 and CDR2 (germline): LNHNV, YYDKDF (reference sequence). Germline trimming cut 5 bases from V and 7 bases from J; bases unmatched to any gene: 13. DNA for the CDR3: TGTGCCACCAGCGCCCGACAACAGGGGGGCCCAAATTCACCCCTCCACTTT. Its translation: CATSARQQGGPNSPLHF.

CDR3 loop: CATSSPKVGTEAFF. The CDR3 coding sequence is TGTGCCACCAGCAGCCCCAAGGTGGGGACTGAAGCTTTCTTT. The genes are TRBV15 and TRBJ1-1; no firm D call. This CDR3 has 14 amino acids. V gave up 3 bases and J gave up 5 bases, with 13 bases separating them. Germline V gives CDR1 LNHNV, CDR2 YYDKDF (reference sequence).

This clonotype has more than one count but fewer than ten. The gene calls are TRBV5-5 and TRBJ2-7; 7 nucleotides line up with TRBD2. Germline V gene data show CDR1 as SGHKS and CDR2 as YYEKEE (reference sequence). V lost 2 bases to trimming and J lost 5 bases; unmatched junction nucleotides: 13. The CDR3 covers 16 residues. CDR3 residues: CASSFFGLAASDEQYF. Here the CDR3 DNA reads TGTGCCAGCAGCTTCTTCGGGCTAGCGGCTTCTGACGAGCAGTACTTC.

The CDR3 DNA follows: TGTGCCAGCAGCTCCCTCGATCCGGGGCTAGCGGGGGGTAACACAGATACGCAGTATTTT. Its translation: CASSSLDPGLAGGNTDTQYF. This chain uses TRBV11-1 with TRBJ2-3; TRBD2 aligns across 11 bases. Per germline, CDR1 SGHAT and CDR2 FQDESV (reference sequence). Trimming took 4 bases from V and 2 from J; bases not matched to a gene: 17. This CDR3 comprises 20 residues.

The chain is built from TRBV18 and TRBJ2-5, with a tentative D call TRBD1 (6 bases). The ends were cut back, 2 bases at V and 2 bases at J, with 15 bases in the middle. The CDR3 length is 16 residues. Germline lookup yields CDR1 KGHSH and CDR2 LQKENI. The DNA for the CDR3 is TGTGCCAGCTCACCATCCTCCGCAGGGGCACAAGAGACCCAGTACTTC. This translates into CASSPSSAGAQETQYF.

The V gene is TRBV6-2 or TRBV6-3, the J gene TRBJ2-7, with D possibly being TRBD2 (6 bases). The V gene lost 8 bases and the J gene lost 4 bases, with 18 bases spanning the gap. The CDR3 spans 14 residues. From germline, CDR1 is MNHEY and CDR2 SVGEGT. CDR3 sequence (DNA): TGTGCCAGCGTGCATGTGACGGGAGTTTACGAGCAGTACTTC. Translating it yields CASVHVTGVYEQYF.

The sample holds a few counts of this clonotype. The gene calls are TRBV7-2 and TRBJ2-6; perhaps TRBD1 as D (6 bases). CDR3 length: 15 amino acids. V gave up 5 bases and J gave up 3 bases, with 11 bases separating them. Germline CDR1 SGHTA, CDR2 FQGNSA. The CDR3 nucleotides are TGTGCCAGCAGCCCTAGGGGGTTTGGGGCCAACGTCCTGACTTTC. Protein sequence: CASSPRGFGANVLTF.

Only a few counts were recorded for this clonotype. J is TRBJ2-5 and V is TRBV6-1, with D tentatively TRBD1 or TRBD2 (5 bases each). V lost 6 bases and J 0 bases, leaving 17 bases between the germline ends. From germline, CDR1 is MNHNS and CDR2 SASEGT. The CDR3 contains 16 residues. The CDR3 DNA reads as TGTGCCAGCAGAACCGCCGGGGCCTACTACCAAGAGACCCAGTACTTC. Its protein is CASRTAGAYYQETQYF.

This clonotype was observed many times. The rearrangement uses TRBV15 and TRBJ2-5, with 9 bases that match TRBD2. CDR1 and CDR2 from the germline V gene are LNHNV and YYDKDF (reference sequence). V was clipped by 0 bases and J by 5 bases; unmatched bases: 13. This CDR3 region has 18 residues. The chain's CDR3 is CATSRDLREGQRRETQYF. The CDR3 DNA is TGTGCCACCAGCAGAGATTTGCGGGAGGGCCAACGTCGGGAGACCCAGTACTTC.

The rearrangement uses TRBV29-1 and TRBJ2-5, with D unresolved. Trimming cost V 8 bases and J 5 bases, with 15 bases left between them. The CDR3 is 12 amino acids. Per germline, CDR1 SQVTM and CDR2 ANQGSEA. CDR3 protein: CSIGRGHETQYF. Here the CDR3 DNA reads TGCAGCATAGGGCGCGGCCATGAGACCCAGTACTTC.

This clonotype was detected only a few times. The chain is built from TRBV20-1 and TRBJ2-7, with D possibly being TRBD1 (6 bases). The CDR3 runs to 12 residues. Germline values: CDR1 DFQATT, CDR2 SNEGSKA (reference sequence). V lost 5 bases to trimming and J lost 5 bases, with 13 bases between them. CDR3 residues: CSADTGFDEQYF. The CDR3 nucleotides are TGCAGTGCTGACACAGGGTTTGACGAGCAGTACTTC.

The sample holds a few counts of this clonotype. The chain is built from TRBV20-1 and TRBJ2-2, with D perhaps matching TRBD2 (5 bases). The CDR3 runs to 13 residues. V was cut by 6 bases and J by 2 bases, with 10 bases left in between. Germline V lookup: CDR1 DFQATT, CDR2 SNEGSKA (reference sequence). CDR3 DNA: TGCAGTGCGAAGCGGAGCAACACCGGGGAGCTGTTTTTT. It yields the protein CSAKRSNTGELFF.

The rearrangement uses TRBV7-8 and TRBJ2-7; TRBD1 might be the D (5 bases). Germline V gives CDR1 SGHVS, CDR2 FQNEAQ. The CDR3 covers 14 residues. The V end was cut by 5 bases, the J end by 3 bases, with 14 bases between. The CDR3 region is CASSPRQISYEQYF. In DNA, the CDR3 is TGTGCCAGCAGCCCGAGACAGATTAGCTACGAGCAGTACTTC.

J is TRBJ2-1 and V is TRBV9; D call uncertain. CDR1 and CDR2 (germline): SGDLS, YYNGEE. CDR3 length: 15 residues. V was cut by 6 bases and J by 0 bases, with 13 bases left in between. The DNA of the CDR3 is TGTGCCAGCACCTCCCATTCGGGCTCCTACAATGAGCAGTTCTTC. Its protein is CASTSHSGSYNEQFF.

This clonotype was observed a handful of times. The chain has TRBV4-3 and TRBJ2-3, with 9 bases fitting TRBD2. The V gene's germline CDR1 is LGHNA and CDR2 YSLEER. The CDR3 covers 16 residues. The V segment lost 1 base and the J segment 3 bases; nucleotides outside the gene matches: 5. CDR3 in DNA: TGCGCCAGCAGCCAAGGCCCCAGCGGGAGGACAGATACGCAGTATTTT. Amino acids: CASSQGPSGRTDTQYF.